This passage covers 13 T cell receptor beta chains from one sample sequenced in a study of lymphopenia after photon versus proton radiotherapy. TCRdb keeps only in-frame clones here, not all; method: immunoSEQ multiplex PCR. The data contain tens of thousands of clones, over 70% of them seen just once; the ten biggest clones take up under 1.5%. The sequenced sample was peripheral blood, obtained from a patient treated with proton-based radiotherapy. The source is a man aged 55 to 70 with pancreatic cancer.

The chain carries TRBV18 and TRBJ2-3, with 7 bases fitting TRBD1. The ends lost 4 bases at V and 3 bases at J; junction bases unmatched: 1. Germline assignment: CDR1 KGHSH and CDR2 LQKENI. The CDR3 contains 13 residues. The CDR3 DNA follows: TGTGCCAGCTCACGGGACAGAACAGATACGCAGTATTTT. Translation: CASSRDRTDTQYF.

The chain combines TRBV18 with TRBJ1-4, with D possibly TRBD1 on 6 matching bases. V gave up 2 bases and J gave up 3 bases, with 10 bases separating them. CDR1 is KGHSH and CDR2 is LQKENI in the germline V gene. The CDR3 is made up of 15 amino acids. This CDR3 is CASSPTGPSNEKLFF. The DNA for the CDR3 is TGTGCCAGCTCACCAACAGGGCCCTCTAATGAAAAACTGTTTTTT.

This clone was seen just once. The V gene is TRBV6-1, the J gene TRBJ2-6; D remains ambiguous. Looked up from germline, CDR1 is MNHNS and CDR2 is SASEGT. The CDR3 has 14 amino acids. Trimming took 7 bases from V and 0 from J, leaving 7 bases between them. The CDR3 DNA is TGTGCCAGCACATTCAGCTCTGGGGCCAACGTCCTGACTTTC. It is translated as CASTFSSGANVLTF.

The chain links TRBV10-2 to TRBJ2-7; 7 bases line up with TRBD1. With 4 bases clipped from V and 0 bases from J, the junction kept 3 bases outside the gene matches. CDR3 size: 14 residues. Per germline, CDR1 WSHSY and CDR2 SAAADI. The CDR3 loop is CASSGTGGSYEQYF. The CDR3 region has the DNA TGCGCCAGCAGTGGGACAGGAGGCTCCTACGAGCAGTACTTC.

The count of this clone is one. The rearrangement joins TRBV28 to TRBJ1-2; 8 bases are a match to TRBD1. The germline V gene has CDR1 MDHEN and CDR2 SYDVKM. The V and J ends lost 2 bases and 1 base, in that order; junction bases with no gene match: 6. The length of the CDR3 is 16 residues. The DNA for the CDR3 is TGTGCCAGCAGTTTAGAGGCAGGGGGCATTAACTATGGCTACACCTTC. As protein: CASSLEAGGINYGYTF.

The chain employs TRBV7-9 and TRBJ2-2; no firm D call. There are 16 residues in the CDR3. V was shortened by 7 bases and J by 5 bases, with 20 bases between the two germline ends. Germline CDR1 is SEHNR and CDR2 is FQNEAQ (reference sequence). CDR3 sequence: CASISDGPVITGELFF. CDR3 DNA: TGTGCCAGCATTTCCGACGGACCCGTGATTACCGGGGAGCTGTTTTTT.

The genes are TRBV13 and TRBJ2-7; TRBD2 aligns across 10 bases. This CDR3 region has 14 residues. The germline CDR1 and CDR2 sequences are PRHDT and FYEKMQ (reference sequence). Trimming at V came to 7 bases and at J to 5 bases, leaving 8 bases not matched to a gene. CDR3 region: CASTSGTSDNEQYF. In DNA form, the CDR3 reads TGTGCCAGCACCTCCGGGACTAGCGACAACGAGCAGTACTTC.

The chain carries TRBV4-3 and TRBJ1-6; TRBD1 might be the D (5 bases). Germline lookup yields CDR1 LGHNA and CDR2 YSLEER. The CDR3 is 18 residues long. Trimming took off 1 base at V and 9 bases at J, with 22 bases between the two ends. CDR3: CASSQGLGGGVGGSPLHF. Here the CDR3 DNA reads TGCGCCAGCAGCCAAGGGCTCGGTGGGGGGGTTGGCGGTTCACCCCTCCACTTT.

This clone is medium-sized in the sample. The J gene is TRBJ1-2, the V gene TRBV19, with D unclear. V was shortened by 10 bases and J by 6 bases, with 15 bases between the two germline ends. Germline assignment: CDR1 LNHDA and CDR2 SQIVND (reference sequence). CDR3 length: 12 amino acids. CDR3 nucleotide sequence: TGTGCCACACTAGAGGGTTCAGATGGCTACACCTTC. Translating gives CATLEGSDGYTF.

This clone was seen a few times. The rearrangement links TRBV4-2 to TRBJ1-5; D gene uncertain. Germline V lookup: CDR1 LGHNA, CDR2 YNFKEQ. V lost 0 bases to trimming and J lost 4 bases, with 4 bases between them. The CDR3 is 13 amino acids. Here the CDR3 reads CASSQDSNQPQHF. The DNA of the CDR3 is TGTGCCAGCAGCCAAGATAGTAATCAGCCCCAGCATTTT.

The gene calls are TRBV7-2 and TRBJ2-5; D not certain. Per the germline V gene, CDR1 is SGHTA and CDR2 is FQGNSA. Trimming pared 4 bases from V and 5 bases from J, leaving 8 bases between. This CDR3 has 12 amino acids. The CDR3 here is CASSYSRETQYF. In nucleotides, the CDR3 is TGTGCCAGCAGCTACTCTCGGGAGACCCAGTACTTC.

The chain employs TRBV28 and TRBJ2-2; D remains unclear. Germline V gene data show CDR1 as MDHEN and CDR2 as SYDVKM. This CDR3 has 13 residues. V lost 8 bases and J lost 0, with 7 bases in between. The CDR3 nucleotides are TGTGCCAGCGGGGATGCGAACACCGGGGAGCTGTTTTTT. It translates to CASGDANTGELFF.

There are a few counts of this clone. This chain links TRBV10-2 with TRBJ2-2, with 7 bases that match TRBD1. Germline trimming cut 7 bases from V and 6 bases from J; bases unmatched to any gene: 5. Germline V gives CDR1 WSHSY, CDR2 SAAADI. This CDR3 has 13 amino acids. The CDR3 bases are TGCGCCAGCAAACAACAGGGGCCCGGGGAGCTGTTTTTT. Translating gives CASKQQGPGELFF.